The clone carrying this T cell receptor (beta chain) showed up many times. Its antigen is currently unknown. The entry originates in a study of T cells in Graves' hyperthyroidism and ophthalmopathy. Study-wide findings and caveats: For ophthalmopathy, model prediction preceded onset by a median 6.5 months. Among thyroid clonotypes expanded above 0.001, most also appeared in blood.

CDR1 and CDR2 (germline): DFQATT, SNEGSKA (reference sequence). The CDR3 extends over 16 amino acids. The V segment lost 1 base and the J segment 0 bases; nucleotides outside the gene matches: 2. RNA transcripts were the template for amplifying TCR beta CDR3 regions. A first-round RT-PCR of the TCR CDR3 used the HTBI primer set. One entry per CDR3 protein results from TCRdb running MiXCR on the multiplex PCR reads. This table has over 300,000 distinct CDR3 sequences, about 15% appearing once. The study excluded patients with uncontrolled infection, other autoimmune disease, pregnancy or lactation. PBMCs were collected from an approximately 10 ml volume of fresh peripheral blood.

The chain has TRBV20-1 and TRBJ2-4, with 11 bases lining up with TRBD2. The material sequenced was blood. The receptor was isolated from a woman aged 60-75 years with Graves' hyperthyroidism. CDR3 protein: CSARGLAGLAKNIQYF. CDR3 nucleotide sequence: TGCAGTGCTAGAGGACTAGCGGGGCTAGCCAAAAACATTCAGTACTTC.